This T cell receptor (beta chain) was profiled in a study of OX40 agonist ivuxolimab in advanced cancers. Study details: Dosing consisted of intravenous ivuxolimab at 0.01 to 10 mg/kg every 2 weeks.

Whole-study findings and limits: Partial responders treated at 0.1-3.0 mg/kg exhibited clonal expansion among the lowest measured.

Method: immunoSEQ multiplex PCR; TCRdb's copy keeps in-frame clones and lacks some. Among fewer than 95,000 clones listed, about 86% were seen once. Germline V gives CDR1 SEHNR, CDR2 FQNEAQ (reference sequence). The V gene lost 8 bases and the J gene lost 0 bases, with 13 bases spanning the gap. The CDR3 is 14 residues long. A remark on this clone: As yet, its antigen is unknown.

The sample in question was CD4+ or CD8+ T cells sorted from blood, obtained in a trial of the OX40 agonist ivuxolimab. V is TRBV7-9 and J is TRBJ2-5; D uncertain. The TCR was taken from an adult with an advanced solid tumor such as melanoma, head and neck, liver or kidney cancer. CDR3 region: CASGPDSYQETQYF. The CDR3 coding sequence is TGTGCCAGCGGGCCTGACTCGTACCAAGAGACCCAGTACTTC.